This entry lists 19 T cell receptor beta chains sequenced from one sample in a study of regulatory T cells in long-lasting Graves disease. To make TCR beta libraries, researchers used iRepertoire HTBI primers and Arm-PCR of CDR3 regions. TCRdb reprocessed the multiplex PCR reads via MiXCR and lists one record per CDR3 protein. The sample includes 650,000 to 700,000 distinct CDR3 sequences, roughly 30% of them seen just once. The time point was: persistent/refractory GD, antithyroid drugs over 5 years with positive TRAb. PBMC RNA served as the TCR library source. The sequences come from peripheral blood mononuclear cells (PBMCs), collected when the disease was refractory, from a patient treated with antithyroid drugs. All receptors derive from a female donor with Graves disease.

The V gene is TRBV2, the J gene TRBJ1-3, with D uncertain. The germline V gene encodes CDR1 SNHLY and CDR2 FYNNEI. V lost 5 bases and J lost 3, with 8 bases in between. This CDR3 contains 13 residues. CDR3 loop: CASSKTSGNTIYF. CDR3 nucleotides: TGTGCCAGCAGTAAAACTAGTGGAAACACCATATATTTT.

V and J are TRBV15 and TRBJ1-5, with 9 bases matching TRBD1. Unmatched junction bases numbered 7, after V lost 4 bases and J lost 3 bases. Germline V lookup: CDR1 LNHNV, CDR2 YYDKDF (reference sequence). This CDR3 spans 16 amino acids. The CDR3 loop reads CATSTRDRAVNQPQHF. CDR3 coding DNA: TGTGCCACCAGCACCCGGGACAGGGCGGTCAATCAGCCCCAGCATTTT.

Worth noting for this clonotype: With a far larger clone one base away, a read error is the likely cause. The chain uses TRBV6-4 and TRBJ1-2; weak D call: TRBD1 (5 bases). There are 15 residues in the CDR3. CDR1 is MRHNA and CDR2 is SNTAGT in the germline V gene. The CDR3 reads CASSESTVANCGYTF. The CDR3 nucleotides read TGTGCCAGCAGTGAATCGACAGTCGCTAACTGTGGCTACACCTTC.

The chain is built from TRBV7-2 and TRBJ2-5, with D possibly TRBD2 on 6 matching bases. Germline CDR1 reads SGHTA; CDR2 reads FQGNSA. This CDR3 has 12 amino acids. Trimming cost V 5 bases and J 10 bases, with 14 bases left between them. The CDR3 spells CASSQMAGIQYF. The CDR3 DNA follows: TGTGCCAGCAGCCAAATGGCGGGGATCCAGTACTTC.

This rearrangement joins TRBV5-4 to TRBJ1-2; a weak D match, TRBD1 (6 bases). CDR3 size: 14 residues. The germline V gene has CDR1 SGHNT and CDR2 YYREEE (reference sequence). Trimming pared 4 bases from V and 4 bases from J, leaving 14 bases between. The CDR3 spells CASSRRQDFYGYTF. The CDR3 nucleotides read TGTGCCAGCAGCCGGAGACAGGACTTCTATGGCTACACCTTC. The complete variable domain, with remaining parts taken from reference TRBV5-4 and TRBJ1-2, reads ETGVTQSPTHLIKTRGQQVTLRCSSQSGHNTVSWYQQALGQGPQFIFQYYREEENGRGNFPPRFSGLQFPNYSSELNVNALELDDSALYLCASSRRQDFYGYTFGSGTRLTVV.

This clonotype was observed a few times. This chain connects TRBV6-9 to TRBJ2-2, with a possible D match to TRBD2 (6 bases). Trimming took off 3 bases at V and 3 bases at J, with 14 bases between the two ends. Germline CDR1 is MNHGY and CDR2 is SVAAGI. This CDR3 contains 16 residues. CDR3 DNA: TGTGCCAGCAGTTACAGGCCGGGAGTCCACACCGGGGAGCTGTTTTTT. Its translation is CASSYRPGVHTGELFF.

The chain combines TRBV7-2 with TRBJ2-3; D is possibly TRBD1 (5 bases). This CDR3 spans 14 amino acids. CDR1 is SGHTA, CDR2 FQGNSA, per germline. V shed 5 bases and J shed 8 bases, with 17 bases lying between them. The CDR3 is CASSPTSDRGTQYF. For the CDR3, the DNA is TGTGCCAGCAGCCCCACCTCTGATAGGGGTACGCAGTATTTT.

The chain's CDR3 is CASTGDRNNYGYTF. Here the CDR3 DNA reads TGTGCCAGCACCGGGGACAGGAACAACTATGGCTACACCTTC. V is TRBV2 and J is TRBJ1-2; 8 nucleotides agree with TRBD1. The CDR3 is made up of 14 amino acids. The trim removed 7 bases at V and 2 bases at J, leaving 6 bases unmatched. Germline CDR1 is SNHLY and CDR2 is FYNNEI.

The rearrangement uses TRBV19 and TRBJ1-5, with D perhaps matching TRBD1 (6 bases). V lost 4 bases, J lost 0 bases, and 25 bases lay in between. CDR3 length: 20 residues. CDR1 and CDR2 (germline): LNHDA, SQIVND (reference sequence). DNA for the CDR3: TGTGCCAGTAGTACGGGCCTAGGGACAAGGGGACGTTATAGCAATCAGCCCCAGCATTTT. Encoded protein: CASSTGLGTRGRYSNQPQHF.

The gene calls are TRBV14 and TRBJ2-5; no clear D gene. This CDR3 region has 15 residues. V lost 0 bases to trimming and J lost 4 bases, with 12 bases between them. CDR1 is SGHDN and CDR2 is FVKESK in the germline V gene. The CDR3, as DNA: TGTGCCAGCAGCCAAGATCTTCTGATCGGAGAGACCCAGTACTTC. The encoded protein is CASSQDLLIGETQYF.

This clonotype is a singleton in its sample. The chain joins TRBV11-2 to TRBJ1-3, with D maybe TRBD1 (5 bases). The CDR3 is 15 amino acids. CDR1 is SGHAT, CDR2 FQNNGV, per germline. Trimming stripped 6 bases from V and 0 bases from J, with 12 bases between. The chain's CDR3 is CASREQEYSGNTIYF. The CDR3 coding sequence is TGTGCCAGCAGAGAACAGGAATACTCTGGAAACACCATATATTTT.

Only a few counts were recorded for this clonotype. This chain joins TRBV3-1 and TRBJ1-4; 7 bases are a match to TRBD1. From germline, CDR1 is LGHDT and CDR2 YNNKEL (reference sequence). With 2 bases clipped from V and 8 bases from J, the junction kept 11 bases outside the gene matches. The CDR3 runs to 16 residues. This CDR3 is CASSQKTEGAKEKLFF. As DNA, the CDR3 is TGTGCCAGCAGCCAAAAAACGGAGGGGGCGAAAGAAAAACTGTTTTTT.

The chain combines TRBV9 with TRBJ1-6, with D uncertain. The CDR3 has 14 residues. Between the trimmed V and J ends, which lost 0 bases and 7 bases, there was a span of 8 bases. The germline gives CDR1 SGDLS, CDR2 YYNGEE. CDR3 sequence (DNA): TGTGCCAGCAGCGTAGGAAACATGAATTCACCCCTCCACTTT. Translating gives CASSVGNMNSPLHF.

The chain has TRBV6-1 and TRBJ1-1; 10 bases map to TRBD1. The ends lost 6 bases at V and 5 bases at J; junction bases unmatched: 6. CDR1 is MNHNS and CDR2 is SASEGT in the germline V gene. This CDR3 comprises 14 residues. The chain's CDR3 is CASRRGQGGTEAFF. The DNA for the CDR3 is TGTGCCAGCAGGAGAGGACAGGGGGGGACTGAAGCTTTCTTT.

This clonotype has at least ten counts. The chain recombines TRBV30 with TRBJ2-5; D gene unclear. The V gene's germline CDR1 is GTSNPN and CDR2 SVGIG (reference sequence). The CDR3 extends over 12 amino acids. Trimming cost V 1 base and J 5 bases, with 8 bases left between them. The DNA of the CDR3 is TGTGCCTGGAGTGCCGGTGGGGAGACCCAGTACTTC. Translating it yields CAWSAGGETQYF.

The chain uses TRBV27 and TRBJ1-1, with D perhaps matching TRBD1 (6 bases). Germline V gene sequence: CDR1 MNHEY, CDR2 SMNVEV (reference sequence). Trimming stripped 8 bases from V and 5 bases from J, with 15 bases between. The CDR3 extends over 13 amino acids. The CDR3 nucleotides read TGTGCCAGCCGCGGGGGCTCGGTTACTGAAGCTTTCTTT. It is translated as CASRGGSVTEAFF.

The chain is built from TRBV6-2 or TRBV6-3 and TRBJ2-7, with D tentatively TRBD1 (6 bases). V was trimmed by 8 bases and J by 0 bases, leaving 14 bases between them. Germline V CDR1 and CDR2: MNHEY, SVGEGT. CDR3 length equals 14 residues. The CDR3 sequence is CASCEDRISYEQYF. As DNA, the CDR3 is TGTGCCAGCTGTGAAGACAGGATCTCCTACGAGCAGTACTTC.

The chain recombines TRBV12-5 with TRBJ2-5; tentatively, D is TRBD2 (6 bases). Trimming pared 1 base from V and 0 bases from J, leaving 6 bases between. CDR3 size: 14 residues. Germline V gene data show CDR1 as LGHNT and CDR2 as FRNRAP. The DNA of the CDR3 is TGTGCTAGTGGTTTGGGGGGGGACCAAGAGACCCAGTACTTC. Protein sequence: CASGLGGDQETQYF.

The chain employs TRBV12-3 or TRBV12-4 and TRBJ2-7; TRBD1 agrees at 9 bases. The CDR3 covers 14 residues. The J segment lost 2 bases and the V segment lost 6 bases, leaving 5 bases of the junction unmatched. CDR3 nucleotide sequence: TGTGCCAGCAGCACTACAGGGGGCCCCTACGAGCAGTACTTC. Protein sequence: CASSTTGGPYEQYF.